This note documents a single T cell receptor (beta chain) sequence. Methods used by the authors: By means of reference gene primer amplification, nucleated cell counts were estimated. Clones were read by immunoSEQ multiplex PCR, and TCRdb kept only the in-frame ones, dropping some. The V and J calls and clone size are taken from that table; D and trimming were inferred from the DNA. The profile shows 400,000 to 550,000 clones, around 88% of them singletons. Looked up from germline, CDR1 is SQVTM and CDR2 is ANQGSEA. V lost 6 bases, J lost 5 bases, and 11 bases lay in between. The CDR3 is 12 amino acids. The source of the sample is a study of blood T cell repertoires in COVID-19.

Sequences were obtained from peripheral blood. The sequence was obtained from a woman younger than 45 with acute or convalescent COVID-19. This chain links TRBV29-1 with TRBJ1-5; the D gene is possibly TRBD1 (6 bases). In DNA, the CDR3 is TGCAGCGTCCGGGACAATTATCAGCCCCAGCATTTT. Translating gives CSVRDNYQPQHF.